This T cell receptor beta chain was captured in a study of blood T cell repertoires in COVID-19. For the study at large: Acute-phase and convalescent COVID-19 samples originated in the United States, Italy and Spain. The analysed material was cDNA or gDNA that came from T cells, B-cell-depleted T cells, or PBMCs.

There are 15 residues in the CDR3. V lost 4 bases, J lost 6 bases, and 6 bases stayed unmatched. In germline, CDR1 is LGHDT, CDR2 YNNKEL (reference sequence). In the study's own analysis: Estimation of nucleated cell counts relied on the amplification of reference gene primers. The repertoire was sequenced with immunoSEQ multiplex PCR; TCRdb's copy has only in-frame clones and lacks some. The DNA gave D and trimming, while V, J and clone size come from that table. This table has around 63,000 clones, 75% to 90% appearing once. V and J are TRBV3-1 (or the pseudogene TRBV3-2) and TRBJ2-2; 9 nucleotides align to TRBD1. The receptor was isolated from an elderly woman with acute or convalescent COVID-19. Input material: peripheral blood. CDR3 protein: CASSRDRDGSGELFF. Here the CDR3 DNA reads TGTGCCAGCAGCCGGGACAGGGATGGGTCCGGGGAGCTGTTTTTT.